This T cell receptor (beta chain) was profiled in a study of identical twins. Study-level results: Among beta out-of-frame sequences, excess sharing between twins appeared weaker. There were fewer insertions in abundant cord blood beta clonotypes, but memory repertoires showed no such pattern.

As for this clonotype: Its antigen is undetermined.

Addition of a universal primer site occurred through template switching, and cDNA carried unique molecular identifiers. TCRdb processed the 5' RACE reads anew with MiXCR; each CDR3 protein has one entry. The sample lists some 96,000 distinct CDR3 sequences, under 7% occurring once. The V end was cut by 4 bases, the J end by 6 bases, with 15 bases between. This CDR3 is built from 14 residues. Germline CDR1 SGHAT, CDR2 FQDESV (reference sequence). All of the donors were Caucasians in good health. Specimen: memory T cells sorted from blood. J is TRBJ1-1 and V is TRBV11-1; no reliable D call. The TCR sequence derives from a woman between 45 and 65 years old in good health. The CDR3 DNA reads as TGTGCCAGCAGCTCGCGCCCGGGGTTCCCTGAAGCTTTCTTT. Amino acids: CASSSRPGFPEAFF.